Here is one T cell receptor (beta chain) with its context. This specimen belongs to a study of blood T cell repertoires in COVID-19. Profiling relied on immunoSEQ multiplex PCR, and the TCRdb table lists in-frame clones only, not all of them. This sample has 350,000 to 400,000 clones, with approximately 87% found just once. This sequence was found in a woman in her twenties or thirties with acute COVID-19. The specimen sequenced was PBMCs or T cells enriched from blood (not recorded which).

This CDR3 reads CASGHLREKLFF. The CDR3 DNA reads TGTGCCAGCGGTCACCTGAGGGAAAAACTGTTTTTT. V is TRBV6-5 and J is TRBJ1-4, with no clear D. From germline, CDR1 is MNHEY and CDR2 SVGAGI. The CDR3 is 12 residues long. V was clipped by 8 bases and J by 8 bases, with 12 bases between them.